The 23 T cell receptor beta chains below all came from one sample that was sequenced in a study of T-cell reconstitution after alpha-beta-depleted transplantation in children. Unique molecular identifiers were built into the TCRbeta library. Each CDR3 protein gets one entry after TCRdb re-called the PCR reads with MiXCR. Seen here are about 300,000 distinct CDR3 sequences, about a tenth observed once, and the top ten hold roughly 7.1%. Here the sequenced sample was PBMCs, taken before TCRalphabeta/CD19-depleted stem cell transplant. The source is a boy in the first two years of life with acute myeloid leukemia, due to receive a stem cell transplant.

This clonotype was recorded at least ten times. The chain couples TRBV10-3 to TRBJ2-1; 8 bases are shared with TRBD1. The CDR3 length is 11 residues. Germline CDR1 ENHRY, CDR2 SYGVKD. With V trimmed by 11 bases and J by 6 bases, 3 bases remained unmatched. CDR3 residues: CAATGGNEQFF. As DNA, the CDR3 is TGTGCCGCCACAGGGGGCAATGAGCAGTTCTTC.

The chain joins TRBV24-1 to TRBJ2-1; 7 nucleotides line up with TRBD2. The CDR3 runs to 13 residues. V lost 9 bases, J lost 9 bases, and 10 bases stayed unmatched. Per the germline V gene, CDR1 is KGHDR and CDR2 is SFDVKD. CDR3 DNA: TGTGCCACCCGGAGCGCGGGGGACTTTGAGCAGTTCTTC. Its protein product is CATRSAGDFEQFF.

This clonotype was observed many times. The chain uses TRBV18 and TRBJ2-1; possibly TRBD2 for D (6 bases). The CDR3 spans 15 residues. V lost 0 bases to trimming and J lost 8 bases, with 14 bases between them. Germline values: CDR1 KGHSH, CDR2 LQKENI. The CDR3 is CASSPPVGGRDEQFF. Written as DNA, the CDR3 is TGTGCCAGCTCACCACCGGTCGGGGGTCGGGATGAGCAGTTCTTC.

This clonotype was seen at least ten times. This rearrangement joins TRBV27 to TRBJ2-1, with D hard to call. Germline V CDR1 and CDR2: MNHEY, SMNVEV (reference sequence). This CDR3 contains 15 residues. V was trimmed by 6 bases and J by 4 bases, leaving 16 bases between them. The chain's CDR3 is CASRHFDSGYNEQFF. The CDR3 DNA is TGTGCCAGCAGACACTTCGATTCGGGTTACAATGAGCAGTTCTTC.

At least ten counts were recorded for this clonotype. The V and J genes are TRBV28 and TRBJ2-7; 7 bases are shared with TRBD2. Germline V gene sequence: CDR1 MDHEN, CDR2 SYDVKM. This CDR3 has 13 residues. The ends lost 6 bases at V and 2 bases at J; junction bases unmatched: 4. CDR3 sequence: CASSGGTAYEQYF. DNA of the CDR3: TGTGCCAGCAGCGGGGGGACCGCCTACGAGCAGTACTTC.

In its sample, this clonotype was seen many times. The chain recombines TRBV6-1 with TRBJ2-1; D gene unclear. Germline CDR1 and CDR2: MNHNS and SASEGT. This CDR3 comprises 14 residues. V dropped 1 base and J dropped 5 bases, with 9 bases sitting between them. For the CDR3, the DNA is TGTGCCAGCAGTGAAGATGGTGGAGACAATGAGCAGTTCTTC. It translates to CASSEDGGDNEQFF.

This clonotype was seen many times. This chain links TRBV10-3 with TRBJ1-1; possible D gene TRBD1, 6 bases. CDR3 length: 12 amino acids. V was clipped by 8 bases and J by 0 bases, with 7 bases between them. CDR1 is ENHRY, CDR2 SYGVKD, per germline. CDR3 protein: CAIGQLNTEAFF. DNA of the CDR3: TGTGCCATCGGACAGCTGAACACTGAAGCTTTCTTT.

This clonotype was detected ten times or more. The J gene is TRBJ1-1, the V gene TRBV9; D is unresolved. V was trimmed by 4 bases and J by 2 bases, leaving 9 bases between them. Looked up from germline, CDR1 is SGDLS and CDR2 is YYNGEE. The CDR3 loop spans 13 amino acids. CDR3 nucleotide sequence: TGTGCCAGCAGCTCATGGGGAAACACTGAAGCTTTCTTT. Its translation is CASSSWGNTEAFF.

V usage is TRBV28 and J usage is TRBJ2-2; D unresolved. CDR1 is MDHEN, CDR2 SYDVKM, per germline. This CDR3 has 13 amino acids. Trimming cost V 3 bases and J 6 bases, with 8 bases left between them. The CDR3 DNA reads TGTGCCAGCAGTTTCCGCCTAGCCGGGGAGCTGTTTTTT. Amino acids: CASSFRLAGELFF.

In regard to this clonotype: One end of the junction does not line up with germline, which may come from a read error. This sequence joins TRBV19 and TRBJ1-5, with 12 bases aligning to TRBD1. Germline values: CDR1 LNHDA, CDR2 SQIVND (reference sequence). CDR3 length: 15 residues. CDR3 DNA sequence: TGTGCCAGTAGTATGGGGACAGGGGGCAATCAGCCCCACCATTTT. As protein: CASSMGTGGNQPHHF.

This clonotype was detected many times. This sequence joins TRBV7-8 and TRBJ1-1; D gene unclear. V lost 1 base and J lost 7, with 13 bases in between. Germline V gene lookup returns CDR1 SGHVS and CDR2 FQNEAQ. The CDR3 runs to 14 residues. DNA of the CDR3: TGTGCCAGCAGCTTAGTAGGCCAGGCAATTGAAGCTTTCTTT. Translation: CASSLVGQAIEAFF.

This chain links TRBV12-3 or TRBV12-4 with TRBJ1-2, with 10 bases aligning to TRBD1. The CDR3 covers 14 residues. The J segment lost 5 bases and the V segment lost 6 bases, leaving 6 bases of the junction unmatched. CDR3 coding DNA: TGTGCCAGCAGCGGACAGGGGGAAGATTATGGCTACACCTTC. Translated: CASSGQGEDYGYTF.

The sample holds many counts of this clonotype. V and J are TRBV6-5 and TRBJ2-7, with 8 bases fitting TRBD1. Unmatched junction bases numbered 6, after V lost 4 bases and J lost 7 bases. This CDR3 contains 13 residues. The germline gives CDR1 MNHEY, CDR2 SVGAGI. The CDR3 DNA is TGTGCCAGCAGTTCGGACAGGGCGGGTGAGCAGTACTTC. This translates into CASSSDRAGEQYF.

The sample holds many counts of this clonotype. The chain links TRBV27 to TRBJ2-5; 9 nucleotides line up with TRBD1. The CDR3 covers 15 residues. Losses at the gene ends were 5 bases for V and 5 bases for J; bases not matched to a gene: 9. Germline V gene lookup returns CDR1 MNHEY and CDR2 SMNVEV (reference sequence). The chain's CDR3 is CASSHRGRIEETQYF. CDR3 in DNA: TGTGCCAGCAGTCACAGGGGGCGAATCGAGGAGACCCAGTACTTC.

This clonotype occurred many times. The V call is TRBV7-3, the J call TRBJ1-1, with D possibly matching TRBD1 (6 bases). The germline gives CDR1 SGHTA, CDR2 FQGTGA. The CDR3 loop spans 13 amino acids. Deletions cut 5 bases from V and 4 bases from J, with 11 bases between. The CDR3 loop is CASSPGQTTEAFF. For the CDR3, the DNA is TGTGCCAGCAGCCCAGGACAGACCACTGAAGCTTTCTTT.

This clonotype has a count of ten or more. DNA for the CDR3: TGTGCCAGCAGTGCGCTCCGGGCCGGCTACGAGCAGTACTTC. Translation: CASSALRAGYEQYF. V and J are TRBV25-1 and TRBJ2-7; D not resolved. Germline CDR1 is MGHDK and CDR2 is SYGVNS. V lost 4 bases and J lost 3, with 13 bases in between. The CDR3 totals 14 residues.

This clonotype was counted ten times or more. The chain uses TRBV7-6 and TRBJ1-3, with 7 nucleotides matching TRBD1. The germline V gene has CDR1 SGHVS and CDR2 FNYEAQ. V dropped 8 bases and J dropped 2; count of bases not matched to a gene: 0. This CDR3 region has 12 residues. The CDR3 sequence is CASGQAGNTIYF. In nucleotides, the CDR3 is TGTGCCAGCGGACAGGCTGGAAACACCATATATTTT.

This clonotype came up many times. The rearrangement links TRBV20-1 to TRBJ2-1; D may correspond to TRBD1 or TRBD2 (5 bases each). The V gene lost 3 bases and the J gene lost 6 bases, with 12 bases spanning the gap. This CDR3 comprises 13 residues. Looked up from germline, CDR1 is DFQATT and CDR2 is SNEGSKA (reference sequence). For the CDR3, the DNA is TGCAGTGCTAGTTCCGGGACGGTCAATGAGCAGTTCTTC. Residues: CSASSGTVNEQFF.

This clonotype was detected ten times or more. This CDR3 reads CASSLFGGPQETQYF. In DNA, the CDR3 is TGTGCCAGCAGCTTATTCGGGGGCCCCCAAGAGACCCAGTACTTC. The chain employs TRBV7-9 and TRBJ2-5, with D perhaps assigned TRBD1 or TRBD2 (6 bases each). Germline V lookup: CDR1 SEHNR, CDR2 FQNEAQ (reference sequence). V lost 2 bases and J 1 base, leaving 11 bases between the germline ends. This CDR3 spans 15 amino acids.

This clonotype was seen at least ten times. In DNA, the CDR3 is TGTGCCAGCAGTTGGGGGCCCCTAAACGAGCAGTACTTC. As protein: CASSWGPLNEQYF. This chain joins TRBV6-5 and TRBJ2-7; a possible D gene is TRBD1 (6 bases). In germline, CDR1 is MNHEY, CDR2 SVGAGI. Trimming removed 4 bases at V and 5 bases at J, with 12 bases between. This CDR3 is built from 13 residues.

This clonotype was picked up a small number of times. CDR3 amino acids: CASSPFPGSYTF. The CDR3 DNA is TGTGCCAGCTCCCCGTTTCCTGGCAGCTACACCTTC. The chain combines TRBV18 with TRBJ1-2; no reliable D call. The length of the CDR3 is 12 residues. Germline V CDR1 and CDR2: KGHSH, LQKENI. With 6 bases removed from V and 9 bases from J, the gap between germline ends came to 14 bases.

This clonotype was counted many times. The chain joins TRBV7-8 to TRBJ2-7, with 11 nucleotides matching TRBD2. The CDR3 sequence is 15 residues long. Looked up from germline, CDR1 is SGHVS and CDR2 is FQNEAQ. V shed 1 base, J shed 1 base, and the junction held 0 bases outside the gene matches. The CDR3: CASSLGLAGSYEQYF. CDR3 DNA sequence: TGTGCCAGCAGCTTAGGACTAGCGGGGTCCTACGAGCAGTACTTC.

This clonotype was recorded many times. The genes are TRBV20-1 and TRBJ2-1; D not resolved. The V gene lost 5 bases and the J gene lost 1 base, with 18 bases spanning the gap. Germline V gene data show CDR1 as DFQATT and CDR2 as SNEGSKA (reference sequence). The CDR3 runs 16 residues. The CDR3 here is CSAPLRRGSSYNEQFF. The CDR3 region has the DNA TGCAGTGCTCCCCTTCGGCGAGGCAGTTCCTACAATGAGCAGTTCTTC.